The TCR beta chain described here comes from a study of T cell changes during pregnancy in multiple sclerosis. Libraries were prepared by immunoSEQ multiplex PCR; TCRdb keeps only in-frame clonotypes and omits some of them. The data hold approximately 40,000 clones, with about 93% observed a single time. The V and J ends lost 5 bases and 6 bases respectively, with 14 bases between them. There are 14 residues in the CDR3. In germline, CDR1 is SGHTA, CDR2 FQGNSA. The chain links TRBV7-2 to TRBJ2-1, with a tentative D call TRBD1 (6 bases). The sequence derives from a female donor in good health, enrolled as a control in a pregnancy study. Specimen: CD4+ T cells from peripheral blood mononuclear cells, collected after pregnancy. The CDR3, as DNA: TGTGCCAGCAGCGGACAGATCTGGGGCAATGAGCAGTTCTTC. Protein sequence: CASSGQIWGNEQFF.